The sequence of this TCR beta chain was determined in a study of T cell repertoires in cytomegalovirus infection. Study observations and caveats: There were carriers of CMV plus the relevant HLA, and cumulative public TCR beta family frequency identified them.

V lost 4 bases, J lost 6 bases, and 12 bases lay in between. This CDR3 has 13 amino acids. Germline V lookup: CDR1 ENHRY, CDR2 SYGVKD. This clonotype was seen more than once but under ten times. The antigen is unknown. TCRdb independently ran MiXCR on the reads; one entry per CDR3 protein. The sample lists some 350,000 distinct CDR3 sequences, roughly 34% seen once, with roughly 13% in the top ten. The receptor was derived from a human donor in good health (CMV status not recorded). Some clones in this sample may be carry-over from other donors' samples. This rearrangement joins TRBV10-3 to TRBJ1-2; D perhaps matches TRBD1 (6 bases). The sample in question was cultured PBMCs, obtained from culture after CMV antigen stimulation. The CDR3 sequence: CAISAQGSHGYTF. The CDR3 DNA is TGTGCCATCAGTGCCCAGGGGTCCCATGGCTACACCTTC.